This T cell receptor (beta chain) was found in a study of blood T cells in healthy people across ages. Across the study: Every two T cells gave about one barcoded beta molecule via template switching. Points from the study as a whole: With donor CMV status unknown, expanded clonotype changes were possibly confounded.

Germline V CDR1 and CDR2: SGHKS, YYEKEE (reference sequence). With 4 bases removed from V and 4 bases from J, the gap between germline ends came to 9 bases. The CDR3 consists of 13 residues. This clonotype was counted many times. Its specificity is unknown. There were healthy Caucasian individuals from Russia, aged roughly 6 to 90, serving as donors. With a J-beta primer mix and a sample-barcoded 5' primer, a second PCR ran roughly 7 to 11 cycles. No fewer than 3 million CDR3-containing paired-end reads came from each sample. Via MiXCR, TCRdb re-called the 5' RACE reads, giving one row per CDR3 protein. This table holds 1.5 million to 2 million distinct CDR3 sequences, around 40% found once.

The gene calls are TRBV5-5 and TRBJ2-1; D unresolved. The specimen was blood. The TCR was taken from a human donor in good health. DNA for the CDR3: TGTGCCAGCAGCGCCGACATTTACAATGAGCAGTTCTTC. Translated: CASSADIYNEQFF. Combining the CDR3 with reference TRBV5-5 and TRBJ2-1 gives the whole variable domain DAGVTQSPTHLIKTRGQQVTLRCSPISGHKSVSWYQQVLGQGPQFIFQYYEKEERGRGNFPDRFSARQFPNYSSELNVNALLLGDSALYLCASSADIYNEQFFGPGTRLTVL.